This T cell receptor beta chain was found in a study of CD8 T cells in ankylosing spondylitis. Via MiXCR, TCRdb re-called the 5' RACE reads, giving one row per CDR3 protein. The sample has approximately 260,000 distinct CDR3 sequences, 15% to 20% seen once. This CDR3 is built from 18 residues. Germline V gives CDR1 SGHRS, CDR2 YFSETQ. With 4 bases clipped from V and 0 bases from J, the junction kept 7 bases outside the gene matches. The material sequenced was blood, either unsorted or a sorted T cell fraction (not recorded which). The receptor comes from a male donor with ankylosing spondylitis or in good health (not recorded which). The chain carries TRBV5-1 and TRBJ2-2, with 12 bases lining up with TRBD1. CDR3 coding DNA: TGCGCCAGCAGCCCTCCGGGACAGGGGGCCTCGAACACCGGGGAGCTGTTTTTT. Residues: CASSPPGQGASNTGELFF.